A selection of T cell receptor beta chains follows, all from one sample in a study of T cell repertoires in cytomegalovirus infection. Each CDR3 protein is one row after TCRdb ran MiXCR on the reads. The sample yields 700,000 to 950,000 distinct CDR3 sequences, around a third seen once. For these TCRs, the target antigens are not known. The material sequenced was cultured CD8+ T cells from PBMCs, taken from culture after CMV antigen stimulation. The receptor set was obtained from a human donor in good health (CMV status not recorded). Some clones in this sample may be carry-over from other donors' samples. The CDR3 runs from the conserved cysteine through the conserved F or W. D genes are given only for firm matches. Size tells how often a clone was seen (once, few, many) or the class of an expanded clone, and some rows leave it out.

CDR3 | DNA | J | size | D | V
CASSPPQGVPEAFF | TGCGCCAGCAGCCCCCCTCAAGGGGTACCTGAAGCTTTCTTT | TRBJ1-1 | . | . | TRBV4-1
CASSEKVVPIDTQYF | TGTGCCAGCAGTGAAAAAGTGGTTCCCATAGATACGCAGTATTTT | TRBJ2-3 | . | . | TRBV6-1
CASSSGRGYNEQFF | TGTGCCAGTAGTTCCGGACGGGGCTACAATGAGCAGTTCTTC | TRBJ2-1 | . | . | TRBV19
CASSPTFRPYEQYF | TGTGCCAGCAGCCCTACTTTTCGGCCCTACGAGCAGTACTTC | TRBJ2-7 | few | . | TRBV14
CASSLKWGSYEQYF | TGTGCCAGCAGTTTAAAGTGGGGCTCCTACGAGCAGTACTTC | TRBJ2-7 | few | . | TRBV27
CASSEVGRGTDTQYF | TGTGCCAGCAGTGAAGTAGGCAGGGGCACAGATACGCAGTATTTT | TRBJ2-3 | . | . | TRBV2
CASSWSPGPEEQYF | TGCGCCAGCAGCTGGTCCCCGGGTCCAGAGGAGCAGTACTTC | TRBJ2-7 | . | . | TRBV5-1
CASSDGFMWGTQETQYF | TGTGCCAGCAGTGATGGGTTTATGTGGGGGACCCAAGAGACCCAGTACTTC | TRBJ2-5 | few | . | TRBV6-1
CASSQGISAGTGELFF | TGCGCCAGCAGCCAAGGGATTTCTGCGGGCACCGGGGAGCTGTTTTTT | TRBJ2-2 | . | . | TRBV4-1
CASSSRTANNEQFF | TGTGCCAGCAGCTCCCGGACAGCGAACAATGAGCAGTTCTTC | TRBJ2-1 | few | . | TRBV7-9
CANSLEGAPDTQYF | TGTGCCAACAGCTTAGAGGGGGCTCCAGATACGCAGTATTTT | TRBJ2-3 | . | TRBD1 | TRBV7-6
CATSRNRDRGTDGYTF | TGTGCCACCAGCAGGAACCGGGACAGGGGAACGGACGGCTACACCTTC | TRBJ1-2 | . | TRBD1 | TRBV15
CASSSPGYTSGNTIYF | TGTGCCAGCAGTTCTCCAGGTTATACCTCTGGAAACACCATATATTTT | TRBJ1-3 | few | . | TRBV12-3/TRBV12-4
CASSLTPNNEQFF | TGTGCCAGCAGTTTAACTCCTAACAATGAGCAGTTCTTC | TRBJ2-1 | . | . | TRBV12-3/TRBV12-4
CASFRGDTQYF | TGTGCCAGCTTTCGTGGGGATACGCAGTATTTT | TRBJ2-3 | . | . | TRBV27
CAVTGGEYEQYF | TGTGCAGTAACGGGGGGAGAATACGAGCAGTACTTC | TRBJ2-7 | few | TRBD2 | TRBV19
CASSLESFRTDTQYF | TGTGCCAGCAGCTTAGAATCCTTCCGCACAGATACGCAGTATTTT | TRBJ2-3 | . | . | TRBV7-2
CASSRETWDTQYF | TGTGCCAGCAGCCGCGAGACGTGGGATACGCAGTATTTT | TRBJ2-3 | . | . | TRBV7-2
CASSTDRGSDTQYF | TGTGCCAGCAGTACGGACAGGGGCTCAGATACGCAGTATTTT | TRBJ2-3 | . | TRBD1 | TRBV6-2/TRBV6-3
CASSLNRGRSTDTQYF | TGTGCCAGCAGCCTGAACAGGGGCCGGTCCACAGATACGCAGTATTTT | TRBJ2-3 | many | TRBD1 | TRBV7-8
CAISLGETQYF | TGTGCCATCAGTCTTGGGGAGACCCAGTACTTC | TRBJ2-5 | few | . | TRBV10-3
CASSGHPNQPQHF | TGTGCCAGCAGCGGACATCCAAATCAGCCCCAGCATTTT | TRBJ1-5 | few | . | TRBV7-8
CASSIGPAANTEAFF | TGTGCCAGCAGCATAGGACCCGCCGCGAACACTGAAGCTTTCTTT | TRBJ1-1 | few | . | TRBV5-6
CASSYNRDSGELFF | TGTGCCAGCAGCTATAACAGGGATTCCGGGGAGCTGTTTTTT | TRBJ2-2 | few | . | TRBV7-2
CASSLNSQAYGYTF | TGTGCCAGCAGCCTAAATAGCCAGGCCTATGGCTACACCTTC | TRBJ1-2 | few | . | TRBV7-9
CASSFRLEIPRYNEQFF | TGCGCCAGCAGCTTCCGCTTAGAGATCCCCAGATACAATGAGCAGTTCTTC | TRBJ2-1 | . | . | TRBV5-1
CAIRGVTASGNTIYF | TGTGCCATCAGGGGAGTCACAGCCTCTGGAAACACCATATATTTT | TRBJ1-3 | . | . | TRBV10-3
CASDPGSGQYF | TGTGCCAGCGACCCAGGTAGTGGGCAGTACTTC | TRBJ2-7 | few | . | TRBV7-9
CASSLQLKGNQPQHF | TGCGCCAGCAGCCTCCAGCTTAAAGGCAATCAGCCCCAGCATTTT | TRBJ1-5 | many | . | TRBV4-1
CASSPSQGASETQYF | TGCGCCAGCAGCCCATCACAGGGGGCTTCGGAGACCCAGTACTTC | TRBJ2-5 | . | TRBD1 | TRBV4-3
CASSLVGYREQVF | TGTGCCAGCAGCTTAGTCGGTTACAGGGAGCAAGTCTTT | TRBJ1-1 | few | . | TRBV7-6
CASTERGGLGELFF | TGTGCCAGCACCGAGCGGGGGGGCCTAGGGGAGCTGTTTTTT | TRBJ2-2 | . | TRBD2 | TRBV6-2/TRBV6-3
CASSQGGGEQYF | TGTGCCAGCTCCCAGGGGGGAGGCGAGCAGTACTTC | TRBJ2-7 | . | . | TRBV9
CASTFSEGNSGANVLTF | TGTGCCAGCACCTTTAGCGAGGGAAACTCTGGGGCCAACGTCCTGACTTTC | TRBJ2-6 | once | . | TRBV6-6
CASSDMRASGDPEAFF | TGTGCCAGCAGTGATATGCGAGCGTCGGGGGATCCTGAAGCTTTCTTT | TRBJ1-1 | few | . | TRBV2
CASSQERRVTGDSPLHF | TGCGCCAGCAGCCAAGAAAGGAGGGTGACAGGGGATTCACCCCTCCACTTT | TRBJ1-6 | few | TRBD1 | TRBV4-1
CASSLWADEAFF | TGTGCCAGCAGCTTATGGGCAGATGAAGCTTTCTTT | TRBJ1-1 | . | . | TRBV7-8
CASPSSKQFF | TGTGCCAGCCCATCAAGTAAGCAGTTCTTC | TRBJ2-1 | . | . | TRBV6-1
CASGLSSVSGSYEQYF | TGTGCCAGCGGACTTTCCTCGGTGAGCGGATCCTACGAGCAGTACTTC | TRBJ2-7 | . | . | TRBV9
CASRVTGGSAFF | TGTGCCAGCAGGGTTACCGGGGGTTCGGCTTTCTTT | TRBJ1-1 | few | . | TRBV7-6
CASSPETGRATEAFF | TGTGCCAGCAGCCCGGAGACAGGGCGGGCAACTGAAGCTTTCTTT | TRBJ1-1 | many | TRBD1 | TRBV7-9
CASSPRGRSQETQYF | TGTGCCAGCAGTCCTCGGGGCAGGAGCCAAGAGACCCAGTACTTC | TRBJ2-5 | few | . | TRBV6-6
CASSSRTGQEKLFF | TGTGCCAGCAGCTCGAGAACGGGACAAGAAAAACTGTTTTTT | TRBJ1-4 | many | . | TRBV7-2
CASSSGTNTDTQYF | TGTGCCAGCAGTTCCGGGACTAACACAGATACGCAGTATTTT | TRBJ2-3 | many | TRBD2 | TRBV7-6
CSARRDLEAFF | TGCAGTGCCCGCCGGGACCTTGAAGCTTTCTTT | TRBJ1-1 | . | . | TRBV20-1
CASSQGAGGASQPQHF | TGCGCCAGCAGCCAAGGGGCAGGGGGCGCGTCTCAGCCCCAGCATTTT | TRBJ1-5 | . | TRBD1 | TRBV4-1
CASSLGALASTGELFF | TGTGCCAGCAGTTTAGGGGCACTAGCTAGCACCGGGGAGCTGTTTTTT | TRBJ2-2 | . | . | TRBV27
CASSDGYRYSNQPQHF | TGTGCCAGCAGTGACGGTTATAGGTATAGCAATCAGCCCCAGCATTTT | TRBJ1-5 | . | . | TRBV6-1
CSARDARGNGGSPLHF | TGCAGTGCTAGAGATGCCAGGGGGAATGGAGGTTCACCCCTCCACTTT | TRBJ1-6 | . | TRBD1 | TRBV20-1
CASSQEGNGRRDEKLFF | TGCGCCAGCAGCCAAGAGGGGAACGGCAGGAGAGATGAAAAACTGTTTTTT | TRBJ1-4 | . | . | TRBV4-3
CASSPGHLPTDEQYF | TGTGCCAGCAGCCCTGGACACCTTCCGACCGACGAGCAGTACTTC | TRBJ2-7 | . | . | TRBV4-2
CASSLAANTGKLFF | TGTGCCAGCAGCTTAGCGGCGAACACCGGGAAGCTGTTTTTT | TRBJ2-2 | . | . | TRBV7-9
CASSLGDRVNLNTEAFF | TGTGCCAGCAGCTTAGGGGACAGGGTAAACCTGAACACTGAAGCTTTCTTT | TRBJ1-1 | few | TRBD1 | TRBV7-9
CASSMWDNPYNEQFF | TGTGCCAGTAGTATGTGGGACAACCCCTACAATGAGCAGTTCTTC | TRBJ2-1 | few | . | TRBV19
CASSMGPYNEQFF | TGTGCCAGCAGTATGGGACCCTACAATGAGCAGTTCTTC | TRBJ2-1 | . | . | TRBV12-3/TRBV12-4
CASSLSSQGRNQPQHF | TGTGCCAGCAGTTTATCATCTCAGGGGAGGAATCAGCCCCAGCATTTT | TRBJ1-5 | . | . | TRBV27
CASSLSLTSGGRADTQYF | TGTGCCAGCAGTTTATCCCTAACTAGCGGGGGAAGGGCAGATACGCAGTATTTT | TRBJ2-3 | few | TRBD2 | TRBV27
CASRIKSDLVGGYTF | TGTGCCAGCAGGATTAAGAGTGACCTAGTGGGTGGCTACACCTTC | TRBJ1-2 | . | . | TRBV12-3/TRBV12-4
CATGPTNTGELFF | TGTGCTACCGGGCCCACGAACACCGGGGAGCTGTTTTTT | TRBJ2-2 | few | . | TRBV7-7